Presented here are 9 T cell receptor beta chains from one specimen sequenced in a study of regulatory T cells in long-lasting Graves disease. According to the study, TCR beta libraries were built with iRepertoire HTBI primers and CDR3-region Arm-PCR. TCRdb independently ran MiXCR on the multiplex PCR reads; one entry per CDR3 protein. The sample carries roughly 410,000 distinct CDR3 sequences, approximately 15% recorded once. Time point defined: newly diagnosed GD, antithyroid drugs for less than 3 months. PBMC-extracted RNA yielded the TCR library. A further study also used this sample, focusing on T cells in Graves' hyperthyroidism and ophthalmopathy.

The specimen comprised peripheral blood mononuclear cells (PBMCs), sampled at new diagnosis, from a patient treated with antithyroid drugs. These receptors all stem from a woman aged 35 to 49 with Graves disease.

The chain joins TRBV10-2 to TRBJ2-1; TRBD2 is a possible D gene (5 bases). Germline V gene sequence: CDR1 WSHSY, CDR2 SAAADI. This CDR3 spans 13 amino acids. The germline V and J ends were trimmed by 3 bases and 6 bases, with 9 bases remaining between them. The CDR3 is CASSELVPNEQFF. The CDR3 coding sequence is TGCGCCAGCAGTGAACTAGTCCCCAATGAGCAGTTCTTC.

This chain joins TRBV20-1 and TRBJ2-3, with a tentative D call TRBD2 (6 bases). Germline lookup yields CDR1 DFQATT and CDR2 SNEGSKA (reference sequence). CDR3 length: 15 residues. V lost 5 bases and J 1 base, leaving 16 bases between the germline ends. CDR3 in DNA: TGCAGTGCTCATACTCCGGGACTGGGCACAGATACGCAGTATTTT. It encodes CSAHTPGLGTDTQYF.

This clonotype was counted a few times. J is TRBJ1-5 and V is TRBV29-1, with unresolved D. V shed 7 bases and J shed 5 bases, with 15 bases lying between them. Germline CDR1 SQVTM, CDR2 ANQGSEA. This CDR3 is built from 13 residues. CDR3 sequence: CSGGGGRDQPQHF. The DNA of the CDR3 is TGCAGCGGAGGAGGCGGTCGGGATCAGCCCCAGCATTTT.

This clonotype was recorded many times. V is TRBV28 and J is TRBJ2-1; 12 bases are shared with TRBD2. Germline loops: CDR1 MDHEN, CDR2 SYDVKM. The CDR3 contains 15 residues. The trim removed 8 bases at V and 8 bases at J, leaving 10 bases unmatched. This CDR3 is CASCRSSGGGHEQFF. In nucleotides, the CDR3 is TGTGCCAGCTGCCGCTCTAGCGGGGGGGGGCATGAGCAGTTCTTC. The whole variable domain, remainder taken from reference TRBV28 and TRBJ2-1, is DVKVTQSSRYLVKRTGEKVFLECVQDMDHENMFWYRQDPGLGLRLIYFSYDVKMKEKGDIPEGYSVSREKKERFSLILESASTNQTSMYLCASCRSSGGGHEQFFGPGTRLTVL.

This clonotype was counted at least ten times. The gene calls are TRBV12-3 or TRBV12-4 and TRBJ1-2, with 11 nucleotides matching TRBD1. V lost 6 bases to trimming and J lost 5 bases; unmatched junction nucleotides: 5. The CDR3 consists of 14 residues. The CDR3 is CASRAGQGVYGYTF. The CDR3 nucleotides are TGTGCCAGCAGGGCGGGACAGGGGGTATATGGCTACACCTTC.

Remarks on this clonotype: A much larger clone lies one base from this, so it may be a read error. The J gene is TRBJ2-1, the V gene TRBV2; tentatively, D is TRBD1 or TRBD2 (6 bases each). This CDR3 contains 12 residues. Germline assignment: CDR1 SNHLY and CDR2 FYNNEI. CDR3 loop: CASSRGLRERFF. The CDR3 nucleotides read TGTGCCAGCAGCAGGGGATTACGGGAGCGGTTCTTC.

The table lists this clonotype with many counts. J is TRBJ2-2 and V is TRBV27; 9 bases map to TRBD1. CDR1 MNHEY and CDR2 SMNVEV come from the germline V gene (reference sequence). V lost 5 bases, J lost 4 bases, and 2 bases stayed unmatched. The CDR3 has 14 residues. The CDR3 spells CASSRTGVTGELFF. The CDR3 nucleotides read TGTGCCAGCAGTAGGACAGGGGTCACCGGGGAGCTGTTTTTT.

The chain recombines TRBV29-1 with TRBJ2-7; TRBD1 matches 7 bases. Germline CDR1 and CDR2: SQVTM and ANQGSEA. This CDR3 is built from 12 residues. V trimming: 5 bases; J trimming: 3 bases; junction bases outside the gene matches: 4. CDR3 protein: CSVWQGDYEQYF. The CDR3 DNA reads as TGCAGCGTTTGGCAGGGGGACTACGAGCAGTACTTC.

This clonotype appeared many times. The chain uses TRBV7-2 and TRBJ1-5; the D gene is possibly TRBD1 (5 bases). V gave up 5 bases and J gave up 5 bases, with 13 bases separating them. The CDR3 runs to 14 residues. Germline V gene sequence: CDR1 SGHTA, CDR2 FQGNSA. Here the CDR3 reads CASSPRGRDQPQHF. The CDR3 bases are TGTGCCAGCAGCCCCCGGGGCCGTGATCAGCCCCAGCATTTT. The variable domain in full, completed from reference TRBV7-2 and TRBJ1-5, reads GAGVSQSPSNKVTEKGKDVELRCDPISGHTALYWYRQSLGQGLEFLIYFQGNSAPDKSGLPSDRFSAERTGGSVSTLTIQRTQQEDSAVYLCASSPRGRDQPQHFGDGTRLSIL.